This is a list of T cell receptor beta chains from one sample in a study of blood T cell repertoires in COVID-19. Method: immunoSEQ multiplex PCR; TCRdb's copy keeps in-frame clones and lacks some. The data show 150,000 to 200,000 clones, around 86% seen once. Sequenced material: peripheral blood. The origin of the receptors is a woman aged 80 or over in a cohort sampled during active or convalescent COVID-19. The CDR3 runs from the conserved cysteine through the conserved F or W.

CDR3aa: CASSQGHGVQPQHF; v_gene: TRBV4-1; j_gene: TRBJ1-5
CDR3aa: CASSQPGLAGGHEQFF; v_gene: TRBV11-2; j_gene: TRBJ2-1
CDR3aa: CASSLEATEVQETQYF; v_gene: TRBV7-8; j_gene: TRBJ2-5
CDR3aa: CAWRLVRGSGNTIYF; v_gene: TRBV30; j_gene: TRBJ1-3
CDR3aa: CASSQEQGRSPLHF; v_gene: TRBV3-1/TRBV3-2; j_gene: TRBJ1-6
CDR3aa: CASSSEGYTGELFF; v_gene: TRBV5-1; j_gene: TRBJ2-2
CDR3aa: CSVEDIRWNEQFF; v_gene: TRBV29-1; j_gene: TRBJ2-1
CDR3aa: CASSPGLAGTGELFF; v_gene: TRBV28; j_gene: TRBJ2-2
CDR3aa: CASSRQGAVSYEQYF; v_gene: TRBV2; j_gene: TRBJ2-7
CDR3aa: CASSKPGQKQETQYF; v_gene: TRBV27; j_gene: TRBJ2-5
CDR3aa: CASSFWLAGGGRTGELFF; v_gene: TRBV5-1; j_gene: TRBJ2-2
CDR3aa: CASSSSAGWTEETQYF; v_gene: TRBV13; j_gene: TRBJ2-5
CDR3aa: CSAGQRGDQPQHF; v_gene: TRBV29-1; j_gene: TRBJ1-5
CDR3aa: CASSPPETDTQYF; v_gene: TRBV13; j_gene: TRBJ2-3
CDR3aa: CASSETGAQETQYF; v_gene: TRBV10-1; j_gene: TRBJ2-5
CDR3aa: CASSHTSSGGSGELFF; v_gene: TRBV13; j_gene: TRBJ2-2
CDR3aa: CASSLQGIPSYEQYF; v_gene: TRBV7-9; j_gene: TRBJ2-7
CDR3aa: CASTPGQGALNSGANVLTF; v_gene: TRBV27; j_gene: TRBJ2-6
CDR3aa: CASSLVADYGYTF; v_gene: TRBV5-1; j_gene: TRBJ1-2
CDR3aa: CASSASGGTKTSANTGELFF; v_gene: TRBV9; j_gene: TRBJ2-2
CDR3aa: CASSVDLGGMSSGNTIYF; v_gene: TRBV9; j_gene: TRBJ1-3
CDR3aa: CASSQQGETQYF; v_gene: TRBV12-3/TRBV12-4; j_gene: TRBJ2-5
CDR3aa: CASGPSHTEAFF; v_gene: TRBV12-5; j_gene: TRBJ1-1
CDR3aa: CAWSGGQDEQFF; v_gene: TRBV30; j_gene: TRBJ2-1
CDR3aa: CASSQDRGTNTEAFF; v_gene: TRBV4-2; j_gene: TRBJ1-1
CDR3aa: CASSNRVAQTNEQFF; v_gene: TRBV7-2; j_gene: TRBJ2-1
CDR3aa: CAIKGRQGHEQYF; v_gene: TRBV10-3; j_gene: TRBJ2-7
CDR3aa: CASSRATSGSINEQFF; v_gene: TRBV4-2; j_gene: TRBJ2-1
CDR3aa: CAWRGQGSTEAFF; v_gene: TRBV30; j_gene: TRBJ1-1
CDR3aa: CSVSGMGGELFF; v_gene: TRBV29-1; j_gene: TRBJ2-2
CDR3aa: CATSGGRENTGELFF; v_gene: TRBV24-1; j_gene: TRBJ2-2
CDR3aa: CASSLEGAVTYEQYF; v_gene: TRBV11-3; j_gene: TRBJ2-7
CDR3aa: CASSKGQGTTGELFF; v_gene: TRBV9; j_gene: TRBJ2-2
CDR3aa: CASSGRGAGTDTQYF; v_gene: TRBV6-4; j_gene: TRBJ2-3
CDR3aa: CASSAGEGEQYF; v_gene: TRBV9; j_gene: TRBJ2-7
CDR3aa: CASSSTGGFAEAFF; v_gene: TRBV28; j_gene: TRBJ1-1
CDR3aa: CASSRGSSYNSPLHF; v_gene: TRBV27; j_gene: TRBJ1-6
CDR3aa: CASRDRGQVNTEAFF; v_gene: TRBV6-5; j_gene: TRBJ1-1
CDR3aa: CASSVERGFTDTQYF; v_gene: TRBV9; j_gene: TRBJ2-3
CDR3aa: CASSAGQNTEAFF; v_gene: TRBV2; j_gene: TRBJ1-1
CDR3aa: CATRTSGANNEQFF; v_gene: TRBV24-1; j_gene: TRBJ2-1
CDR3aa: CASNIQENNSPLHF; v_gene: TRBV2; j_gene: TRBJ1-6